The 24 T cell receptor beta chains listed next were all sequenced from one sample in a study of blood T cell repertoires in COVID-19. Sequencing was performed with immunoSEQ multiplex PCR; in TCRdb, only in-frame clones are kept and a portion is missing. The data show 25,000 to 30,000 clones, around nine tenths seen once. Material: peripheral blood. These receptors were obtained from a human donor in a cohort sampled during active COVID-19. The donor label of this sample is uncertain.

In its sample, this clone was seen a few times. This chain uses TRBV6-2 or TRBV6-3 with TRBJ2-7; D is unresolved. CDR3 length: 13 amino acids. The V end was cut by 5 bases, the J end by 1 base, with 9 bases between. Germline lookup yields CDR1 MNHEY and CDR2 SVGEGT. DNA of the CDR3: TGTGCCAGCAGTCTAGGCAGTTCCTACGAGCAGTACTTC. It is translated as CASSLGSSYEQYF.

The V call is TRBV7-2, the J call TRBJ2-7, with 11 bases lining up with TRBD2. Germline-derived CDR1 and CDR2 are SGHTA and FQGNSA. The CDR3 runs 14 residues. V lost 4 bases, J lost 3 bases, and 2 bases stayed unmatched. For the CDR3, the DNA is TGTGCCAGCAGCTCGACTAGCGGGATCTACGAGCAGTACTTC. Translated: CASSSTSGIYEQYF.

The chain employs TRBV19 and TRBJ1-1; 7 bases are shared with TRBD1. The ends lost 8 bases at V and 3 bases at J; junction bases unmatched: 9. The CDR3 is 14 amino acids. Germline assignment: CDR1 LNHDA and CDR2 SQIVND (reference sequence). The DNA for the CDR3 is TGTGCCAGTGGACAGGACAGAATTTACACTGAAGCTTTCTTT. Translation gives CASGQDRIYTEAFF.

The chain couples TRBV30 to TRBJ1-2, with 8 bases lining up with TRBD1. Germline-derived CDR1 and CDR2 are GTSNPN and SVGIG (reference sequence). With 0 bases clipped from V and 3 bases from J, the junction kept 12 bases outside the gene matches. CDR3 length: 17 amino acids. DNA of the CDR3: TGTGCCTGGAGTGTACACGGGGCAGGGGGCCGAGACTATGGCTACACCTTC. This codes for CAWSVHGAGGRDYGYTF.

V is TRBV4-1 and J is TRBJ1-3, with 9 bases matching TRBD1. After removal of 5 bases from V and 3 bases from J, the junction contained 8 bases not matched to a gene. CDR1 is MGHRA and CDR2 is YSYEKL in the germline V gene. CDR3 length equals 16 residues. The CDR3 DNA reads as TGCGCCAGCAGCTTACCGGGACAGGGAGGTGGAAACACCATATATTTT. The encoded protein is CASSLPGQGGGNTIYF.

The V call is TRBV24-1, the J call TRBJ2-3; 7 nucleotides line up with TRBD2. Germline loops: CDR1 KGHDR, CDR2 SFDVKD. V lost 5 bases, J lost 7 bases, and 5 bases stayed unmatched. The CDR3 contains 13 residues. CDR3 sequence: CATSAASGNTQYF. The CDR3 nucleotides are TGTGCCACCAGTGCGGCTAGCGGAAATACGCAGTATTTT.

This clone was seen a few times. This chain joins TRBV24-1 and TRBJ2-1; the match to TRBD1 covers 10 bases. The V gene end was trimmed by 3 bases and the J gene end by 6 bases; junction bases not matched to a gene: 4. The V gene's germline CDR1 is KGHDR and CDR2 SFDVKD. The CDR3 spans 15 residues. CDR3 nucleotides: TGTGCCACCAGTGATCCGACAGGGGGCTTCAATGAGCAGTTCTTC. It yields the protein CATSDPTGGFNEQFF.

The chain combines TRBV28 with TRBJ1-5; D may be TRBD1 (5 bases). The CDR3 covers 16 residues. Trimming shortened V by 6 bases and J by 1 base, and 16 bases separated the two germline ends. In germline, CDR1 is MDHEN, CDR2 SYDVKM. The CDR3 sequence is CASRETGGSSNQPQHF. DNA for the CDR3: TGTGCCAGCAGAGAGACGGGGGGATCGAGCAATCAGCCCCAGCATTTT.

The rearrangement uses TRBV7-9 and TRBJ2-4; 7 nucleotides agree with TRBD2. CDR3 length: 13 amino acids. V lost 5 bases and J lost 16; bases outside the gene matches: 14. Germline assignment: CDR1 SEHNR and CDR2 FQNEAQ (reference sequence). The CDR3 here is CASSQEGLGPKYF. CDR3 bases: TGTGCCAGCAGCCAGGAAGGACTAGGGCCCAAATACTTC.

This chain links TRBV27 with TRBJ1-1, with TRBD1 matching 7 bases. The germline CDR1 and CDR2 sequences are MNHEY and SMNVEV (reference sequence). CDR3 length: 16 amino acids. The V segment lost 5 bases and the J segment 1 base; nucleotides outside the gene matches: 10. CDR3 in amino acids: CASSLSTGTRNTEAFF. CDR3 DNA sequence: TGTGCCAGCAGTCTCTCGACAGGGACAAGGAACACTGAAGCTTTCTTT.

The chain's CDR3 is CASSQDLPGQINTGELFF. CDR3 coding DNA: TGTGCCAGCAGCCAAGATCTACCGGGACAGATAAACACCGGGGAGCTGTTTTTT. The chain couples TRBV4-2 to TRBJ2-2; TRBD1 matches at 7 bases. The CDR3 loop spans 18 amino acids. J gave up 2 bases and V 0 bases, and 9 bases lay outside the gene matches. Germline V gene lookup returns CDR1 LGHNA and CDR2 YNFKEQ.

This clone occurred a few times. The CDR3: CASSQDRANQPQHF. The CDR3 nucleotides are TGTGCCAGCAGTCAGGACAGGGCAAATCAGCCCCAGCATTTT. The chain couples TRBV2 to TRBJ1-5; 8 bases map to TRBD1. The germline CDR1 and CDR2 sequences are SNHLY and FYNNEI. After removal of 5 bases from V and 4 bases from J, the junction contained 4 bases not matched to a gene. The CDR3 contains 14 residues.

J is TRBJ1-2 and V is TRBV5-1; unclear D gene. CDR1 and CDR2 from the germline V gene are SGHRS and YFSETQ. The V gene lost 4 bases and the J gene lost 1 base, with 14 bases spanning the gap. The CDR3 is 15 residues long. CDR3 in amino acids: CASSNGDNVNYGYTF. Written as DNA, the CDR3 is TGCGCCAGCAGCAACGGTGACAATGTTAACTATGGCTACACCTTC.

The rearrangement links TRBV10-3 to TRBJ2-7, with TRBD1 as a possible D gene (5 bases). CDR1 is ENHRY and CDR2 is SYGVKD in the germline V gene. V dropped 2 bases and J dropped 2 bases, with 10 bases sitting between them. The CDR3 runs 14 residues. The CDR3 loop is CAISEQGATYEQYF. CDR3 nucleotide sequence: TGTGCCATCAGTGAGCAAGGGGCCACCTACGAGCAGTACTTC.

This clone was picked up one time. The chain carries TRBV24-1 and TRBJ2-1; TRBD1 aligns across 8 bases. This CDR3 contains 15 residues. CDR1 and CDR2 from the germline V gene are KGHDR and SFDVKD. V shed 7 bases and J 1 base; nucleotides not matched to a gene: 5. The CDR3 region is CATSPTGESYNEQFF. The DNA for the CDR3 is TGTGCCACCAGCCCGACAGGGGAATCCTACAATGAGCAGTTCTTC.

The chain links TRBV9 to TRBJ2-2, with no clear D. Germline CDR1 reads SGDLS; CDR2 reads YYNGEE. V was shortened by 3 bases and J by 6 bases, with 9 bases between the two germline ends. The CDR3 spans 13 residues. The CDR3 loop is CASSASHPGELFF. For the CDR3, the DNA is TGTGCCAGCAGCGCTAGTCACCCCGGGGAGCTGTTTTTT.

The CDR3 sequence is CASSLTGQQYEQYF. CDR3 in DNA: TGTGCCAGCAGCTTAACAGGGCAGCAATACGAGCAGTACTTC. The chain uses TRBV7-9 and TRBJ2-7; D may be TRBD1 (6 bases). The CDR3 consists of 14 residues. Germline-derived CDR1 and CDR2 are SEHNR and FQNEAQ (reference sequence). The V end was cut by 2 bases, the J end by 4 bases, with 12 bases between.

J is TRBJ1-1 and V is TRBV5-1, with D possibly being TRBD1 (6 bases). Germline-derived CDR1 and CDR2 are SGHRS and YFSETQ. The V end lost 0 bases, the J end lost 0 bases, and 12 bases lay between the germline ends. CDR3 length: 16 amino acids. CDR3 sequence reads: CASSLGDTYMNTEAFF. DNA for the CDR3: TGCGCCAGCAGCTTGGGGGACACCTACATGAACACTGAAGCTTTCTTT.

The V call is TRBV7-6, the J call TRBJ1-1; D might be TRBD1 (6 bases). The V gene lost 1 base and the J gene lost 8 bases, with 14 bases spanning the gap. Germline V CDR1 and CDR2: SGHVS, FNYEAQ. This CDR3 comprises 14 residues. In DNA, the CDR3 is TGTGCCAGCAGCTTAGGGGGACACACCTTGGAAGCTTTCTTT. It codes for CASSLGGHTLEAFF.

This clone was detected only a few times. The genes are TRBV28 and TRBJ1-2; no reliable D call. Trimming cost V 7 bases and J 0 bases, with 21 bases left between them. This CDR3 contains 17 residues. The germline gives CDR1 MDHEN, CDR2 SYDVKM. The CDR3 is CASTPTGSPPANYGYTF. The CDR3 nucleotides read TGTGCCAGCACCCCAACCGGGTCCCCACCCGCTAACTATGGCTACACCTTC.

The CDR3 region has the DNA TGTGCCAGCAGCCCCGTCAGGGGTTGGGAAGCTTTCTTT. Amino acids: CASSPVRGWEAFF. V is TRBV11-2 and J is TRBJ1-1; the D gene is possibly TRBD1 (6 bases). The CDR3 has 13 residues. Between the trimmed V and J ends, which lost 5 bases and 8 bases, there was a span of 15 bases. Germline CDR1 reads SGHAT; CDR2 reads FQNNGV. The entire variable domain, with the rest obtained from reference TRBV11-2 and TRBJ1-1, is as follows: EAGVAQSPRYKIIEKRQSVAFWCNPISGHATLYWYQQILGQGPKLLIQFQNNGVVDDSQLPKDRFSAERLKGVDSTLKIQPAKLEDSAVYLCASSPVRGWEAFFGQGTRLTVV.

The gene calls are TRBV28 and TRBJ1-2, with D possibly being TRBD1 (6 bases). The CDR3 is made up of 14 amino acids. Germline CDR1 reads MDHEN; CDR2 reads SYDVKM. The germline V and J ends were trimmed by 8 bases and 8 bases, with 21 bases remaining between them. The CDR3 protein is CASENLSQGGGYTF. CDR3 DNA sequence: TGTGCCAGCGAAAATCTATCACAGGGCGGGGGCTACACCTTC.

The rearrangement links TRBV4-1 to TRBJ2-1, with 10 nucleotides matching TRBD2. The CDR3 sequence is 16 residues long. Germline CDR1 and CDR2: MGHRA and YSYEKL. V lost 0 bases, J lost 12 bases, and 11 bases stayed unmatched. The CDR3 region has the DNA TGCGCCAGCAGCCAAGATGGGACTAGCGCCGAGATGGGGCAGTTCTTC. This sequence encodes CASSQDGTSAEMGQFF.

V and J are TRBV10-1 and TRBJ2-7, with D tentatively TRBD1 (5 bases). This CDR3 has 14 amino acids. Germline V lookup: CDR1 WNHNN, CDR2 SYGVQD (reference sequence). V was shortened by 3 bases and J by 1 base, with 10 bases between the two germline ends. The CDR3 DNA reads TGCGCCAGCAGTGATAGCAGGGTATCCTACGAGCAGTACTTC. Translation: CASSDSRVSYEQYF.